This is a list of T cell receptor beta chains from one sample in a study of blood T cells in healthy people across ages. TCRdb independently ran MiXCR on the 5' RACE reads; one entry per CDR3 protein. The sample consists of 800,000 or so distinct CDR3 sequences, 25% of them appearing once. The same specimen was also included in a second study, on T cells of mothers and their children.

The specimen was blood. Receptors originate from a boy younger than 18 in good health. CDR3s include the opening cysteine and the closing phenylalanine or tryptophan. D genes are given only for firm matches. Only part of the rows carry a size: once, few, many, or a class if the clone is expanded.

DNA: TGTGCCAGCGGGGTAGGGTTGGGCAATCAGCCCCAGCATTTT
CDR3: CASGVGLGNQPQHF
D: NA
J: TRBJ1-5
V: TRBV28
size: NA

DNA: TGTGCCAGCAGTCGACCTACCTCTTATGGCTACACCTTC
CDR3: CASSRPTSYGYTF
D: NA
J: TRBJ1-2
V: TRBV11-2
size: NA

DNA: TGCGCCAGCAGCACCCGGACTAGCGTGGAGACCCGGTACTTC
CDR3: CASSTRTSVETRYF
D: TRBD2
J: TRBJ2-5
V: TRBV5-1
size: NA

DNA: TGCAGTGCTAAAACGACAGGGGAACCTGGGGAGACCCAGTACTTC
CDR3: CSAKTTGEPGETQYF
D: TRBD1
J: TRBJ2-5
V: TRBV20-1
size: few

DNA: TGCAGCGTGCGGGGGTCCGTGGATGAGCAGTTCTTC
CDR3: CSVRGSVDEQFF
D: TRBD2
J: TRBJ2-1
V: TRBV29-1
size: few

DNA: TGTGCCAGCGGTTCGATGGACTCGAGATGGTACTTC
CDR3: CASGSMDSRWYF
D: NA
J: TRBJ2-5
V: TRBV7-9
size: NA

DNA: TGCAGTGCTAAGGGACAAGTAACTTATGGCTACACCTTC
CDR3: CSAKGQVTYGYTF
D: NA
J: TRBJ1-2
V: TRBV20-1
size: NA

DNA: TGTGCCAGTAGTCGTCAGGGCAAGGCCTACGAGCAGTACTTC
CDR3: CASSRQGKAYEQYF
D: NA
J: TRBJ2-7
V: TRBV19
size: few

DNA: NA
CDR3: CASSSSGPRETQYF
D: NA
J: TRBJ2-5
V: TRBV28
size: few

DNA: TGTGCCAGCAGTTTAGCAGGGAAAAGGCAAGAGACCCAGTACTTC
CDR3: CASSLAGKRQETQYF
D: NA
J: TRBJ2-5
V: TRBV12-3/TRBV12-4
size: NA

DNA: TGCAGCGTCGAAAGGGGGGCGAACACTGAAGCTTTCTTT
CDR3: CSVERGANTEAFF
D: NA
J: TRBJ1-1
V: TRBV29-1
size: few

DNA: TGCAGTGCCGACAAACACTATGGCTACACCTTC
CDR3: CSADKHYGYTF
D: NA
J: TRBJ1-2
V: TRBV20-1
size: NA

DNA: TGTGCCAGCAGCGTCGGGGTGTACTATGGCTACACCTTC
CDR3: CASSVGVYYGYTF
D: NA
J: TRBJ1-2
V: TRBV9
size: few

DNA: TGTGCCAGCAGTTCCCGGACAGGCTATGAGCAGTTCTTC
CDR3: CASSSRTGYEQFF
D: TRBD1
J: TRBJ2-1
V: TRBV28
size: NA

DNA: TGCAGTGCTAGAGATATGGCGGGGAGCTCCTACAATGAGCAGTTCTTC
CDR3: CSARDMAGSSYNEQFF
D: NA
J: TRBJ2-1
V: TRBV20-1
size: NA

DNA: TGTGCCAGCAGCTTAGCGACAGGGGCGAGTTCACCCCTCCACTTT
CDR3: CASSLATGASSPLHF
D: TRBD1
J: TRBJ1-6
V: TRBV7-8
size: NA

DNA: TGTGCCAGCAGCTCGGACAGGGGGCCTTCAGATACGCAGTATTTT
CDR3: CASSSDRGPSDTQYF
D: TRBD1
J: TRBJ2-3
V: TRBV7-8
size: few

DNA: TGTGCCAGCAGCCGCCGGGCCGGAGGGAACTCACCCCTCCACTTT
CDR3: CASSRRAGGNSPLHF
D: NA
J: TRBJ1-6
V: TRBV11-2
size: few

DNA: TGTGCCAGCAGCATACCGGGGGGACTTTACGAGCAGTACTTC
CDR3: CASSIPGGLYEQYF
D: TRBD2
J: TRBJ2-7
V: TRBV11-2
size: few

DNA: TGTGCCAGCAGCTTAGCGGCCGGGGGACGCACAGATACGCAGTATTTT
CDR3: CASSLAAGGRTDTQYF
D: NA
J: TRBJ2-3
V: TRBV7-2
size: few

DNA: TGCGCCAGCAGCCTTCTAGCGGGAACGAACACCGGGGAGCTGTTTTTT
CDR3: CASSLLAGTNTGELFF
D: TRBD2
J: TRBJ2-2
V: TRBV4-1
size: NA

DNA: TGTGCCAGCAGCCAGGGGACTAGCGCAGATACGCAGTATTTT
CDR3: CASSQGTSADTQYF
D: TRBD2
J: TRBJ2-3
V: TRBV4-2
size: few

DNA: TGTGCCAGCAGCCCGGGCAGAGCCCAAGAGACCCAGTACTTC
CDR3: CASSPGRAQETQYF
D: NA
J: TRBJ2-5
V: TRBV6-2/TRBV6-3
size: many

DNA: TGCAGTGCCACATTCGGGCGGGGGACTTTCACGGATACGCAGTATTTT
CDR3: CSATFGRGTFTDTQYF
D: TRBD2
J: TRBJ2-3
V: TRBV20-1
size: NA

DNA: TGTGCCAGCAGTACGGAGACAGGTGGAGTATACGAGCAGTACTTC
CDR3: CASSTETGGVYEQYF
D: NA
J: TRBJ2-7
V: TRBV19
size: few

DNA: TGTGCCAGCAGAGACATAGCGGGAGGGCCCCACAATGAGCAGTTCTTC
CDR3: CASRDIAGGPHNEQFF
D: TRBD2
J: TRBJ2-1
V: TRBV6-4
size: few

DNA: TGTGCCAGCAGATCGGGGTTCCAAGAGACCCAGTACTTC
CDR3: CASRSGFQETQYF
D: NA
J: TRBJ2-5
V: TRBV12-3/TRBV12-4
size: NA